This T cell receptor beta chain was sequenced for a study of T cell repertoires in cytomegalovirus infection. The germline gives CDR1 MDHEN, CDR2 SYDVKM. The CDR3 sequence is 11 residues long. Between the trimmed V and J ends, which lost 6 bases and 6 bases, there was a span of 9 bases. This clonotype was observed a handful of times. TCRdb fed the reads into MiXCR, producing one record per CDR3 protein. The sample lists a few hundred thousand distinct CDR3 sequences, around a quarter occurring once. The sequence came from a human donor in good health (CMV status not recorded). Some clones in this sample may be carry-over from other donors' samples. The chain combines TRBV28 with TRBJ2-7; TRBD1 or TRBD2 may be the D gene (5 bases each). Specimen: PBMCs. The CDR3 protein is CASSDSGEQYF. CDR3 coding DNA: TGTGCCAGCAGCGACAGCGGCGAGCAGTACTTC. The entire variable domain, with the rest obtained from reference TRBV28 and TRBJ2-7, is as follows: DVKVTQSSRYLVKRTGEKVFLECVQDMDHENMFWYRQDPGLGLRLIYFSYDVKMKEKGDIPEGYSVSREKKERFSLILESASTNQTSMYLCASSDSGEQYFGPGTRLTVT.